The 17 T cell receptor beta chains in this list originate from one sample, sequenced in a study of cytomegalovirus exposure and HLA in healthy donors. Primers included in the PCR were 60 Vbeta and 13 Jbeta primers. Measured with immunoSEQ multiplex PCR; TCRdb has only the in-frame clones, and not every one. Counted here are under 200,000 clones, around 82% occurring once; the ten biggest clones make up 0.8% to 1.3%. The specimen was PBMCs. The receptor set was obtained from a young man in good health and CMV-seronegative.

The rearrangement joins TRBV6-5 to TRBJ2-7, with TRBD2 matching over 8 bases. Germline CDR1 MNHEY, CDR2 SVGAGI. V shed 5 bases, J shed 2 bases, and the junction held 8 bases outside the gene matches. The CDR3 totals 15 residues. The CDR3 region has the DNA TGTGCCAGCAGTGCCGGACTAGCAGCAACCTACGAGCAGTACTTC. Its translation: CASSAGLAATYEQYF.

This chain uses TRBV28 with TRBJ2-2, with TRBD1 matching 9 bases. This CDR3 has 15 amino acids. With V trimmed by 5 bases and J by 6 bases, 7 bases remained unmatched. Germline CDR1 and CDR2: MDHEN and SYDVKM. The CDR3 nucleotides read TGTGCCAGCAGTCCCCGACAGGGGGGCGCCGGGGAGCTGTTTTTT. It yields the protein CASSPRQGGAGELFF. Using reference TRBV28 and TRBJ2-2 for the parts outside the CDR3, the full variable domain is DVKVTQSSRYLVKRTGEKVFLECVQDMDHENMFWYRQDPGLGLRLIYFSYDVKMKEKGDIPEGYSVSREKKERFSLILESASTNQTSMYLCASSPRQGGAGELFFGEGSRLTVL.

This clone was seen more than once but under ten times. The V gene is TRBV5-1, the J gene TRBJ1-1, with D tentatively TRBD1 (6 bases). Trimming shortened V by 1 base and J by 0 bases, and 10 bases separated the two germline ends. CDR3 size: 15 residues. The V gene's germline CDR1 is SGHRS and CDR2 YFSETQ. CDR3 region: CASSLSGQMNTEAFF. As DNA, the CDR3 is TGCGCCAGCAGCTTGAGTGGACAGATGAACACTGAAGCTTTCTTT.

As regards this clone: Its ends do not fully match the called genes, so a read error is possible. The V call is TRBV28, the J call TRBJ1-3; TRBD1 aligns across 8 bases. This CDR3 is 14 amino acids long. Germline assignment: CDR1 MDHEN and CDR2 SYDVKM. DNA of the CDR3: TGTGCCAGCAGTGAATACAGGGGGAGCGGGGCGGTACTATTT. Translated, it gives CASSEYRGSGAVLF.

This sequence joins TRBV5-1 and TRBJ2-5; 7 nucleotides line up with TRBD2. V trimming: 4 bases; J trimming: 4 bases; junction bases outside the gene matches: 10. This CDR3 contains 15 residues. Germline V lookup: CDR1 SGHRS, CDR2 YFSETQ. CDR3 residues: CASSAEAGRGETQYF. CDR3 nucleotide sequence: TGCGCCAGCAGCGCTGAAGCGGGGAGGGGAGAGACCCAGTACTTC.

This chain joins TRBV29-1 and TRBJ1-2, with 9 bases aligning to TRBD1. V shed 5 bases, J shed 7 bases, and the junction held 5 bases outside the gene matches. The length of the CDR3 is 12 residues. CDR1 is SQVTM and CDR2 is ANQGSEA in the germline V gene. The CDR3 region is CSVSQGALGYTF. The CDR3 DNA is TGCAGCGTTTCACAGGGGGCGCTTGGCTACACCTTC.

The chain has TRBV6-5 and TRBJ1-1, with D maybe TRBD1 (5 bases). V dropped 0 bases and J dropped 1 base, with 12 bases sitting between them. CDR3 length: 16 residues. Per the germline V gene, CDR1 is MNHEY and CDR2 is SVGAGI. The CDR3 here is CASSYSGWGGNTEAFF. Written as DNA, the CDR3 is TGTGCCAGCAGTTACTCGGGGTGGGGGGGGAACACTGAAGCTTTCTTT.

The rearrangement uses TRBV27 and TRBJ1-1; 8 positions match TRBD1. The germline V gene encodes CDR1 MNHEY and CDR2 SMNVEV (reference sequence). This CDR3 comprises 16 residues. V lost 2 bases to trimming and J lost 6 bases; unmatched junction nucleotides: 11. CDR3 residues: CASSLVIPGGWAEAFF. The CDR3 nucleotides read TGTGCCAGCAGTTTAGTCATCCCAGGGGGCTGGGCTGAAGCTTTCTTT.

The V gene is TRBV15, the J gene TRBJ1-2, with 7 bases identical to TRBD1. The length of the CDR3 is 14 residues. J gave up 5 bases and V 2 bases, and 5 bases lay outside the gene matches. CDR1 is LNHNV, CDR2 YYDKDF, per germline (reference sequence). CDR3 residues: CATSRSGQIYGYTF. CDR3 nucleotides: TGTGCCACCAGCAGATCGGGACAGATTTATGGCTACACCTTC.

The rearrangement uses TRBV28 and TRBJ2-7; 8 bases align to TRBD1. Trimming cost V 4 bases and J 7 bases; bases outside gene matches: 3. CDR3 size: 12 residues. Germline V lookup: CDR1 MDHEN, CDR2 SYDVKM. CDR3 protein: CASSSGGREQYF. CDR3 coding DNA: TGTGCCAGCAGTTCAGGGGGCCGGGAGCAGTACTTC.

The rearrangement links TRBV5-8 to TRBJ1-4, with D hard to call. V gave up 4 bases and J gave up 2 bases, with 12 bases separating them. Germline CDR1 SGHTS, CDR2 YDEGEE. The CDR3 contains 15 residues. The CDR3 here is CASSPRLDTNEKLFF. The CDR3 DNA is TGTGCCAGCAGCCCGCGACTAGACACTAATGAAAAACTGTTTTTT.

CDR3 DNA sequence: TGTGCTAGTGGTTTTCTCTCTGTTAGCGGGGGGGCAAGGGAGCAGTTCTTC. As protein: CASGFLSVSGGAREQFF. The rearrangement uses TRBV12-5 and TRBJ2-1, with 11 bases that match TRBD2. Trimming at V came to 3 bases and at J to 10 bases, leaving 14 bases not matched to a gene. The CDR3 extends over 17 amino acids. Germline V gene data show CDR1 as LGHNT and CDR2 as FRNRAP. Based on the CDR3 plus reference TRBV12-5 and TRBJ2-1, the full variable domain is DARVTQTPRHKVTEMGQEVTMRCQPILGHNTVFWYRQTMMQGLELLAYFRNRAPLDDSGMPKDRFSAEMPDATLATLKIQPSEPRDSAVYFCASGFLSVSGGAREQFFGPGTRLTVL.

The chain uses TRBV29-1 and TRBJ2-3; D possibly corresponds to TRBD2 (5 bases). Germline V gives CDR1 SQVTM, CDR2 ANQGSEA. V was clipped by 7 bases and J by 5 bases, with 13 bases between them. The CDR3 totals 12 residues. The CDR3 nucleotides are TGCAGCGGGGCGGGCCGGGAAGATACGCAGTATTTT. It codes for CSGAGREDTQYF.

The chain links TRBV15 to TRBJ1-4; D is unresolved. Per the germline V gene, CDR1 is LNHNV and CDR2 is YYDKDF (reference sequence). The CDR3 extends over 16 amino acids. Trimming pared 0 bases from V and 0 bases from J, leaving 8 bases between. The CDR3 DNA follows: TGTGCCACCAGCAGAGATGTCGGGACAACTAATGAAAAACTGTTTTTT. Amino acids: CATSRDVGTTNEKLFF.

This chain uses TRBV25-1 with TRBJ1-1; D is undetermined. With 6 bases removed from V and 7 bases from J, the gap between germline ends came to 3 bases. CDR3 length equals 9 residues. Germline-derived CDR1 and CDR2 are MGHDK and SYGVNS. The DNA of the CDR3 is TGTGCCAGCAGCATTGAAGCTTTCTTT. Amino acids: CASSIEAFF.

In this sample, this clone turned up once. V is TRBV6-4 and J is TRBJ2-1; a weak D match, TRBD2 (5 bases). The CDR3 is 15 amino acids. Germline CDR1 MRHNA, CDR2 SNTAGT. The V end was cut by 6 bases, the J end by 0 bases, with 12 bases between. CDR3 residues: CASSGELGSYNEQFF. CDR3 DNA: TGTGCCAGCAGCGGGGAGCTCGGCTCCTACAATGAGCAGTTCTTC.

Only one count was recorded for this clone. The CDR3 spells CASSEGDRATTMNTEAFF. CDR3 nucleotides: TGCGCCAGCAGTGAGGGGGACAGGGCAACCACGATGAACACTGAAGCTTTCTTT. The V gene is TRBV10-2, the J gene TRBJ1-1; 9 bases are a match to TRBD1. The germline gives CDR1 WSHSY, CDR2 SAAADI. This CDR3 has 18 residues. J lost 0 bases, V lost 2 bases, and 10 bases had no gene match.